Shown below are 28 T cell receptor beta chains from a single sample sequenced in a study of T cell responses to AZD1222 COVID-19 vaccine. Only in-frame clones appear in the TCRdb table, and some are missing; sequencing was by immunoSEQ multiplex PCR. The table lists under 130,000 clones, approximately 90% of them singletons, with over 2% in the top ten. Material: peripheral blood, obtained 28 days after the second AZD1222 dose. The receptors were gathered from an adult who received the AZD1222 COVID-19 vaccine.

The V gene is TRBV29-1, the J gene TRBJ2-2; 8 nucleotides agree with TRBD1. V lost 6 bases, J lost 5 bases, and 11 bases stayed unmatched. Germline V gene lookup returns CDR1 SQVTM and CDR2 ANQGSEA. The CDR3 has 15 residues. The CDR3 region is CSVLTGGLRTGELFF. For the CDR3, the DNA is TGCAGCGTCCTTACAGGGGGGCTACGAACCGGGGAGCTGTTTTTT.

This clone was picked up a small number of times. The chain recombines TRBV6-5 with TRBJ2-7; 7 bases agree with TRBD2. V lost 5 bases and J lost 3; bases outside the gene matches: 10. Germline V CDR1 and CDR2: MNHEY, SVGAGI. This CDR3 contains 15 residues. The CDR3 nucleotides are TGTGCCAGCAGTCAAACTAGCGCAGCACTCTACGAGCAGTACTTC. Residues: CASSQTSAALYEQYF.

This sequence joins TRBV28 and TRBJ2-1; TRBD2 aligns across 10 bases. This CDR3 contains 16 residues. Germline-derived CDR1 and CDR2 are MDHEN and SYDVKM. Trimming cost V 3 bases and J 10 bases; bases outside gene matches: 12. CDR3 region: CASSFFQLAGVQEQFF. CDR3 sequence (DNA): TGTGCCAGCAGTTTTTTCCAGCTAGCGGGAGTTCAGGAGCAGTTCTTC.

The V gene is TRBV5-1, the J gene TRBJ2-3; D unresolved. Germline V gene data show CDR1 as SGHRS and CDR2 as YFSETQ. Trimming removed 4 bases from V and 0 bases from J, with 3 bases in between. This CDR3 is 12 amino acids long. CDR3 nucleotide sequence: TGCGCCAGCAGCCTTAGCACAGATACGCAGTATTTT. It yields the protein CASSLSTDTQYF.

The rearrangement joins TRBV30 to TRBJ1-3; D is perhaps TRBD1 (6 bases). This CDR3 has 13 residues. The germline V gene has CDR1 GTSNPN and CDR2 SVGIG (reference sequence). V was clipped by 2 bases and J by 4 bases, with 9 bases between them. As DNA, the CDR3 is TGTGCCTGGAGTATCGGACAGGGAAACACCATATATTTT. It yields the protein CAWSIGQGNTIYF. The whole variable domain, filled in from reference TRBV30 and TRBJ1-3, reads SQTIHQWPATLVQPVGSPLSLECTVEGTSNPNLYWYRQAAGRGLQLLFYSVGIGQISSEVPQNLSASRPQDRQFILSSKKLLLSDSGFYLCAWSIGQGNTIYFGEGSWLTVV.

The chain has TRBV6-4 and TRBJ2-1, with 7 bases lining up with TRBD2. Per germline, CDR1 MRHNA and CDR2 SNTAGT. Trimming at V came to 4 bases and at J to 6 bases, leaving 9 bases not matched to a gene. The CDR3 extends over 15 amino acids. Here the CDR3 DNA reads TGTGCCAGCAGTGCCTCGGGTAGCGGGTTCAATGAGCAGTTCTTC. It codes for CASSASGSGFNEQFF.

The V call is TRBV5-1, the J call TRBJ1-1, with TRBD1 as a possible D gene (5 bases). This CDR3 region has 15 residues. Germline V gene sequence: CDR1 SGHRS, CDR2 YFSETQ. The germline V and J ends were trimmed by 0 bases and 1 base, with 10 bases remaining between them. The CDR3 is CASSLDEGPNTEAFF. DNA for the CDR3: TGCGCCAGCAGCTTGGATGAGGGGCCGAACACTGAAGCTTTCTTT.

J is TRBJ1-1 and V is TRBV4-1, with D maybe TRBD1 (5 bases). The CDR3 contains 16 residues. CDR1 MGHRA and CDR2 YSYEKL come from the germline V gene. The ends were cut back, 4 bases at V and 1 base at J, with 16 bases in the middle. The chain's CDR3 is CASSLRTGQANTEAFF. CDR3 nucleotides: TGCGCCAGCAGCCTCCGAACGGGGCAGGCGAACACTGAAGCTTTCTTT.

This clone was counted once. The genes are TRBV5-1 and TRBJ1-4; D is ambiguous. Germline V lookup: CDR1 SGHRS, CDR2 YFSETQ. The CDR3 loop spans 14 amino acids. V lost 0 bases to trimming and J lost 6 bases, with 9 bases between them. CDR3 loop: CASSLAPGDEKLFF. Here the CDR3 DNA reads TGCGCCAGCAGCTTGGCCCCGGGAGATGAAAAACTGTTTTTT. Supplemented by reference TRBV5-1 and TRBJ1-4, the full variable domain reads KAGVTQTPRYLIKTRGQQVTLSCSPISGHRSVSWYQQTPGQGLQFLFEYFSETQRNKGNFPGRFSGRQFSNSRSEMNVSTLELGDSALYLCASSLAPGDEKLFFGSGTQLSVL.

Written as DNA, the CDR3 is TGCGCCAGCAGCTTGTCCTCAAGAAGCACAGATACGCAGTATTTT. Translation gives CASSLSSRSTDTQYF. The chain joins TRBV5-1 to TRBJ2-3, with unresolved D. The CDR3 is 15 amino acids. V lost 1 base to trimming and J lost 0 bases, with 9 bases between them. Germline CDR1 reads SGHRS; CDR2 reads YFSETQ.

The rearrangement joins TRBV5-5 to TRBJ2-3; 9 positions match TRBD1. This CDR3 is built from 17 residues. The germline V gene has CDR1 SGHKS and CDR2 YYEKEE (reference sequence). After removal of 0 bases from V and 4 bases from J, the junction contained 9 bases not matched to a gene. Here the CDR3 reads CASSLDLDRGIPDTQYF. The CDR3 DNA sequence: TGTGCCAGCAGCTTGGACTTGGACAGGGGTATTCCAGATACGCAGTATTTT.

The rearrangement joins TRBV5-4 to TRBJ1-1; TRBD1 matches 9 bases. V lost 2 bases and J lost 5; bases outside the gene matches: 4. This CDR3 has 14 residues. In germline, CDR1 is SGHNT, CDR2 YYREEE (reference sequence). CDR3 sequence (DNA): TGTGCCAGCAGCTTACCGGGACAGGGAACTGAAGCTTTCTTT. Translating it yields CASSLPGQGTEAFF.

The rearrangement links TRBV7-2 to TRBJ2-6; 8 bases line up with TRBD1. Germline CDR1 SGHTA, CDR2 FQGNSA. The CDR3 runs 15 residues. The V gene end was trimmed by 5 bases and the J gene end by 3 bases; junction bases not matched to a gene: 3. The CDR3: CASSRGQVGANVLTF. The CDR3 nucleotides are TGTGCCAGCAGCCGGGGACAGGTTGGGGCCAACGTCCTGACTTTC.

V usage is TRBV29-1 and J usage is TRBJ1-1; no definite D call. V was pared by 2 bases and J by 8 bases, with 15 bases between. The CDR3 is 13 amino acids. Germline CDR1 SQVTM, CDR2 ANQGSEA. CDR3 sequence (DNA): TGCAGCGTTGAATGGAGTACAGCGCAGGAAGCTTTCTTT. Residues: CSVEWSTAQEAFF.

The chain couples TRBV4-1 to TRBJ2-7, with D possibly matching TRBD2 (6 bases). V lost 4 bases and J 2 bases, leaving 12 bases between the germline ends. The CDR3 totals 14 residues. Germline loops: CDR1 MGHRA, CDR2 YSYEKL. CDR3 DNA sequence: TGCGCCAGCAGCCCAAGACTAGGGACCTACGAGCAGTACTTC. Translating gives CASSPRLGTYEQYF.

V gene TRBV6-2 or TRBV6-3 combines with J gene TRBJ1-5, with D unclear. CDR3 size: 13 residues. The V gene lost 5 bases and the J gene lost 1 base, with 6 bases spanning the gap. The V gene's germline CDR1 is MNHEY and CDR2 SVGEGT. The CDR3 nucleotides are TGTGCCAGCAGTGACACCAGCAATCAGCCCCAGCATTTT. Encoded protein: CASSDTSNQPQHF.

In DNA form, the CDR3 reads TGTGCCAGCAGCTTGGGAGAGGACCGAGGGCAGCCCCAGCATTTT. Protein: CASSLGEDRGQPQHF. The rearrangement uses TRBV5-5 and TRBJ1-5; D unresolved. Germline CDR1 reads SGHKS; CDR2 reads YYEKEE (reference sequence). This CDR3 contains 15 residues. V lost 0 bases to trimming and J lost 7 bases, with 14 bases between them.

The chain couples TRBV19 to TRBJ1-2; 9 bases match TRBD1. Germline trimming cut 6 bases from V and 5 bases from J; bases unmatched to any gene: 7. Germline CDR1 LNHDA, CDR2 SQIVND (reference sequence). There are 14 residues in the CDR3. The CDR3 is CASSRDRVDYGYTF. The CDR3 coding sequence is TGTGCCAGTAGCCGGGACAGGGTCGATTATGGCTACACCTTC.

This chain uses TRBV7-2 with TRBJ2-7, with 7 bases identical to TRBD2. This CDR3 has 14 amino acids. V shed 4 bases and J 2 bases; nucleotides not matched to a gene: 5. Germline assignment: CDR1 SGHTA and CDR2 FQGNSA. The CDR3 nucleotides are TGTGCCAGCAGCTCCGCTAGCGGAGCCTACGAGCAGTACTTC. Amino acids: CASSSASGAYEQYF.

The chain employs TRBV11-2 and TRBJ2-3; TRBD2 matches 12 bases. The CDR3 is 17 residues long. Germline CDR1 and CDR2: SGHAT and FQNNGV. Trimming cost V 1 base and J 1 base; bases outside gene matches: 3. The CDR3 protein is CASSLASGRAGTDTQYF. CDR3 coding DNA: TGTGCCAGCAGCTTAGCTAGCGGGAGGGCCGGCACAGATACGCAGTATTTT.

The J gene is TRBJ2-1, the V gene TRBV5-1; TRBD2 aligns across 9 bases. The V segment lost 4 bases and the J segment 4 bases; nucleotides outside the gene matches: 6. Germline loops: CDR1 SGHRS, CDR2 YFSETQ. The CDR3 runs to 15 residues. CDR3 region: CASSELAGSYNEQFF. The CDR3 nucleotides read TGCGCCAGCAGCGAGCTAGCGGGGTCATACAATGAGCAGTTCTTC.

V usage is TRBV6-2 or TRBV6-3 and J usage is TRBJ1-1, with D unclear. V lost 4 bases and J lost 0, with 9 bases in between. The CDR3 contains 14 residues. CDR1 MNHEY and CDR2 SVGEGT come from the germline V gene. The CDR3 DNA reads as TGTGCCAGCAGTTCGGTTCAGGTGAACACTGAAGCTTTCTTT. This gives the protein CASSSVQVNTEAFF.

This CDR3 is CAWIRTGNYGYTF. The CDR3 nucleotides are TGTGCCTGGATTCGGACAGGAAACTATGGCTACACCTTC. J is TRBJ1-2 and V is TRBV30, with 7 bases identical to TRBD1. This CDR3 is built from 13 residues. The germline CDR1 and CDR2 sequences are GTSNPN and SVGIG (reference sequence). With 4 bases clipped from V and 2 bases from J, the junction kept 4 bases outside the gene matches.

The V and J genes are TRBV7-9 and TRBJ2-1, with 11 bases matching TRBD2. The CDR3 is made up of 16 amino acids. The germline gives CDR1 SEHNR, CDR2 FQNEAQ (reference sequence). The junction had 5 bases not matched to a gene; V was cut back by 3 bases and J by 4 bases. The CDR3 DNA follows: TGTGCCAGCAGCTTTGAACCTAGCGGGAGGTACAATGAGCAGTTCTTC. It translates to CASSFEPSGRYNEQFF.

V and J are TRBV28 and TRBJ2-1, with 8 bases lining up with TRBD2. Germline values: CDR1 MDHEN, CDR2 SYDVKM. This CDR3 spans 16 amino acids. V lost 5 bases and J lost 4; bases outside the gene matches: 10. The CDR3 nucleotides read TGTGCCAGCAGTCCCATTAGCGGGACCTGGTACAATGAGCAGTTCTTC. It yields the protein CASSPISGTWYNEQFF.

The chain joins TRBV28 to TRBJ1-5; D is possibly TRBD1 (5 bases). V was cut by 2 bases and J by 3 bases, with 11 bases left in between. CDR1 and CDR2 (germline): MDHEN, SYDVKM. The CDR3 contains 15 residues. CDR3 nucleotides: TGTGCCAGCAGTTTAGACGACAGTTCCAATCAGCCCCAGCATTTT. It codes for CASSLDDSSNQPQHF. Drawing the rest from reference TRBV28 and TRBJ1-5, the complete variable domain is DVKVTQSSRYLVKRTGEKVFLECVQDMDHENMFWYRQDPGLGLRLIYFSYDVKMKEKGDIPEGYSVSREKKERFSLILESASTNQTSMYLCASSLDDSSNQPQHFGDGTRLSIL.

This chain connects TRBV30 to TRBJ1-1; D possibly corresponds to TRBD1 (5 bases). The germline V gene has CDR1 GTSNPN and CDR2 SVGIG (reference sequence). V shed 0 bases and J shed 1 base, with 15 bases lying between them. This CDR3 spans 16 amino acids. Written as DNA, the CDR3 is TGTGCCTGGAGTGTACCATGGGGGACCTCGAACACTGAAGCTTTCTTT. Translated, it gives CAWSVPWGTSNTEAFF.

The chain recombines TRBV18 with TRBJ1-5, with 11 bases lining up with TRBD1. Germline V gene sequence: CDR1 KGHSH, CDR2 LQKENI. The CDR3 consists of 14 residues. V gave up 5 bases and J gave up 6 bases; unmatched junction bases: 3. CDR3 coding DNA: TGTGCCAGCTCAGCAGGACAGGGGGCTCAGCCCCAGCATTTT. Amino acids: CASSAGQGAQPQHF.